This T cell receptor beta chain was sequenced in a study of cytomegalovirus exposure and HLA in healthy donors listed by TCRdb under 2017. Notes on the research overall: An earlier analysis of 587 of the donors reported 250 to 350 Gb of sequence data and some 110 million unique TCR beta sequences obtained from about 179 million T cells. An early release that covered approximately 600 HLA-typed donors contained around 300 gigabases of sequencing data and 80 million or so unique TCR sequences. Of the 300 to 450 genotyped donors, less than 85% were placed in the genetic ancestry cluster associated with self-reported Caucasian donors. The aim of the study was to test whether cataloging public T cell receptors could identify signatures of past pathogen exposure. Using immunosequencing, the study profiled T cell repertoires from about 620 subjects and related those repertoires to cytomegalovirus serostatus. Along with the approximately 700-subject first cohort, a separate validation cohort of over a hundred different subjects was used. High-throughput TCR immunosequencing, statistical association of individual TCRs with disease status, and machine learning were combined to predict cytomegalovirus infection status. A later analysis re-examined previously published TCR beta repertoires from about 700 donors and added high-resolution HLA genotyping to investigate patterns of TCR occurrence. The later analysis used no new phenotypic data to find candidate immune exposures, relying instead on TCR beta sequences and their occurrence across donors. To decide whether each TCR beta V gene segment behaved as functional or pseudogenic, an earlier analysis of approximately 600 of the donors relied on high-throughput TCR beta sequencing. Donor age, sex, ethnicity and CMV serostatus were compiled alongside the repertoire data. A later genetic analysis used genome-wide SNP genotypes for about 60% of the roughly 700 donors, treating that subset as a discovery cohort. Every repertoire in the discovery cohort had been generated on one and the same sequencing platform. Class I and class II HLA loci were covered by the typing at four-digit resolution. The number of donors typed differed by locus, with roughly 620-630 for A, B, C, DRB1 and DQB1, 522 for DQA1, 606 for DPA1, and under 490 for DPB1. Because of strong linkage in the cohort, four to six DR-DQ haplotypes were treated as single units for association and clustering. Across roughly 420 genotyped donors of the cohort, an average of about 200,000 unique TCR beta nucleotide sequences per donor were sequenced, and 15% to 20% of those sequences were non-productive.

Preparation of the library involved the immunoSEQ multiplex PCR assay. For the multiplex PCR, a mixture combining 60 forward primers for TCR Vbeta segments and 13 reverse primers for TCR Jbeta segments was used. The CDR3 region of rearranged TCR beta genes was amplified from genomic DNA by a multiplex PCR assay. On the Illumina HiSeq System, the amplified TCR beta libraries were sequenced as 87-base-pair reads. Per the authors' processing: Across the roughly 600 repertoires, a later analysis counted some 81 million unique TCR beta chains, roughly 11 million of which were shared by at least two donors. A nearest-neighbor algorithm error-corrected the raw reads and collapsed the reads into unique sequences, merging closely related sequences to remove PCR and sequencing errors. Alignment of CDR3 sequences to IMGT reference sequences was used to assign V, D and J gene segments. For a sequence to be retained, a match of at least six nucleotides to both a V gene segment and a J gene segment was required. Rearrangements were called productive when the CDR3 lacked stop codons and stayed in frame with V and J; all others were non-productive. Following IMGT convention, CDR3 was defined as the stretch from the second conserved V-encoded cysteine up to the conserved J-encoded phenylalanine. In an earlier analysis of around 640 of the donors, sequences lacking an unambiguous match to a single V gene segment were excluded. In an earlier analysis of 587 of the donors, a V segment was called functional when productive rearrangements were above 56.7%, and segregating when the standard deviation between donors exceeded 5%. To diagnose cytomegalovirus status from the catalog of TCR beta chain sequences, a statistical classification framework was built. In a later analysis, V and J genes were assigned by comparing TCR nucleotide sequences against IMGT/GENE-DB human TR gene sequences. Using the TCRdist pipeline, a later analysis assigned CDR3 sequences along with most-parsimonious VDJ recombination scenarios. A later analysis defined each TCR beta chain by its CDR3 amino acid sequence plus V-gene family, and excluded reads lacking a unique V-gene family. To address suspected cross-contamination and a sequencing artifact, a later analysis removed under 600 highly shared, low-generation-probability nucleotide sequences. A later analysis calculated a clonal expansion index for each public chain from normalized within-repertoire ranks of inferred template counts. A later analysis computed generation probabilities with a VDJ recombination model fitted to out-of-frame rearrangements, and checked the results against IGoR. Hypergeometric tests were used in a later analysis to score TCR-TCR, TCR-HLA and TCR-CMV co-occurrence, with a repertoire-size bias correction applied to the TCR pairs. In a later analysis, false discovery rates were estimated by permuting HLA or CMV assignments 20 times. In a later analysis, co-occurring TCRs were grouped using DBSCAN, with TCRdist sequence similarity added in when clustering inside HLA-allele-positive subsets. For co-occurrence clustering, repertoires with fewer than 30,000 or more than 120,000 public chains were excluded, along with about five repertoires with anomalous nucleotide sharing. TCRdb took over this immuneACCESS table, retaining in-frame rearrangements with V and J assigned. Such tables are incomplete; in checked studies, under half of the missing clones stem from an unresolved V gene, and the remainder is unexplained. That table is the source of V, J and clone size, and D and trimming were worked out from the DNA. The sample table shows about 190,000 clones, and 81% are seen once. Together, the top ten hold about 3.4% of the sample.

Results and caveats for the whole study, not just this receptor: A cluster of highly shared sequence variants was judged likely to be a technical artifact of the sequencing pipeline. While some public TCRs were present in many individuals, most TCR sequences turned up only very rarely across donors. In a later analysis, the rate of TCR association differed among HLA loci, with DRB1 alleles having the most associated TCRs and HLA-C alleles having the fewest. A later analysis reported that several top co-occurrence clusters appeared linked to parvovirus B19, influenza, CMV and Epstein-Barr virus. When HLA alleles, especially DR and DQ, strongly co-occurred, attributing TCR associations to individual alleles was difficult. According to a later genetic analysis, donors in an Asian-associated ancestry cluster had fewer N-insertions in productive TCRs than the approximately 630-donor mean. In a later analysis, most CMV-associated TCR beta chains were found to appear HLA-restricted, with HLA associations seemingly driven largely by CMV exposure. Only TCR beta chains were sequenced in this cohort, and the absence of alpha or paired-chain data limited detectable features. The presence/absence analyses assumed that sequencing depth was roughly uniform across donors, and that assumption may not be true. Some IMGT-functional V segments, including TRBV6-2 and TRBV6-3, could not be distinguished by the 87-base-pair reads and were therefore excluded. In a later analysis, more than 15,000 TCR beta sequences were associated with specific HLA alleles at a false discovery rate of 0.05. A few of the identified cytomegalovirus-associated TCR beta chains were confirmed in vitro to be specific for cytomegalovirus antigens. Because some donors lacked HLA typing at each locus, the association tests relied only on the typed subset. Broadly in line with IMGT annotations, most TCR beta V segments showed up in productive rearrangements about 90% or about 30% of the time in an earlier analysis of about 500 of the donors. The only immune exposure information available for the cohort was CMV serostatus. Correlated functional status among segregating V segments might reflect linkage disequilibrium, but an unknown experimental factor could not be ruled out. The classifier was reported to diagnose cytomegalovirus status with high specificity and sensitivity in both the original and validation cohorts. A further reported finding was that TCR beta sequences accurately predicted the HLA-A and HLA-B alleles for most subjects in the first cohort. In the study, roughly 160 TCR beta chains were listed as associated with cytomegalovirus. Because counts were too low, roughly 16 rarely observed V segments, including chromosome 9 orphons, were excluded from the earlier analysis of around 640 of the donors. In a later analysis, HLA-associated TCR beta chains showed more clonal expansion and lower generation probabilities than non-associated chains that were equally common. The authors suggested that the approach could potentially be extended to other disease states and immunological phenotypes. An association between a missense DCLRE1C variant and V-gene and J-gene trimming of TCR beta chains was found in a later genetic analysis and replicated in an independent cohort.

About this clone: It lacks a known antigen. Within one base of it there is no much larger clone, and no base qualities were kept.

At the junction V is shortened by 5 bases and J by 6 bases, with 8 bases in between. The cysteine opens and the phenylalanine closes a CDR3 of 12 amino acids. CDR3 DNA is the only sequence kept; it has 36 bases, read in frame from the first base. Via the germline V gene, CDR1 is SGHAT and CDR2 FQNNGV. The cohort was made up of roughly 670 healthy bone marrow donors. Cohort members were all nominally healthy when sampled, although unrecorded immune exposures were likely present. The donor was CMV seropositive and belonged to the group of 250 to 300 seropositive cohort members. A peripheral blood sample was collected from each donor, and TCR beta sequencing was performed on peripheral blood mononuclear cells. Genomic DNA extraction from the blood cell samples was performed with the Qiagen DNeasy Blood Extraction Kit.

This chain is built from TRBV11-2 and TRBJ1-5, and possibly TRBD1, on 5 matching bases. The receptor's source is a man in his forties in good health and CMV-seropositive. Sequences were obtained from PBMCs. The CDR3 reads as follows: CASSAGFQPQHF. The DNA is TGTGCCAGCAGCGCAGGGTTTCAGCCCCAGCATTTT.